The TCR beta chain described here comes from a study of blood T cell repertoires in COVID-19. Trimming cost V 5 bases and J 3 bases; bases outside gene matches: 2. CDR1 is LNHNV and CDR2 is YYDKDF in the germline V gene (reference sequence). The CDR3 has 13 amino acids. Assay used: immunoSEQ multiplex PCR; TCRdb lists only in-frame clones, some missing. This table has 59,000 or so clones, around four fifths appearing once. Input material: peripheral blood. V and J are TRBV15 and TRBJ1-2, with 8 nucleotides matching TRBD1. This clonotype was sampled from a human donor in a cohort sampled during active COVID-19. The CDR3 region has the DNA TGTGCCACCAGCGCGGACAGGGACTATGGCTACACCTTC. This codes for CATSADRDYGYTF.